The clone carrying this TCR beta chain was observed a few times. What it recognizes is unknown. This specimen comes from a study of blood T cells in healthy people across ages. General observations from the study: TCR beta diversity per million T cells fell roughly linearly with age.

Then a second PCR, running about 7 to 11 cycles, was carried out with a sample-barcoded 5' primer and a J-beta primer mix. One entry per CDR3 protein, called by TCRdb with MiXCR from the 5' RACE reads. The sample consists of some 640,000 distinct CDR3 sequences, about 52% of them appearing once. V lost 2 bases to trimming and J lost 1 base; unmatched junction nucleotides: 3. The CDR3 is made up of 14 amino acids. Germline V gives CDR1 SGDLS, CDR2 YYNGEE. The TCR comes from a woman aged 60-70 years in good health. The chain has TRBV9 and TRBJ2-7, with 7 nucleotides matching TRBD2. The material sequenced was blood. This chain's CDR3 is CASSVRDYSYEQYF. CDR3 in DNA: TGTGCCAGCAGCGTTAGGGACTATTCCTACGAGCAGTACTTC.